The 31 T cell receptor beta chains below come from one sample, sequenced in a study of cytomegalovirus exposure and HLA in healthy donors (dated by TCRdb to about 2017). The method behind the library was the immunoSEQ multiplex PCR assay. The multiplex PCR relied on a mix of 60 forward primers for TCR Vbeta segments and 13 reverse primers for TCR Jbeta segments. TCRdb mirrors the immuneACCESS table, restricted to in-frame sequences. Some clones are absent from its copies; in checked studies, under half trace to an unresolved V gene, and the reason for the others is unknown. This sample has about 250,000 clones in its table, and about three quarters of those were observed once. The ten biggest clones cover about 0.47% of the sample. The specimen was PBMCs. Every receptor here comes from a boy between 5 and 17 years old in good health and CMV-seronegative.

In this sample, this clone turned up a few times. The chain carries TRBV19 and TRBJ1-2; the D is unclear. V shed 3 bases and J shed 4 bases, with 6 bases lying between them. Germline CDR1 and CDR2: LNHDA and SQIVND (reference sequence). This CDR3 comprises 12 residues. Here the CDR3 DNA reads TGTGCCAGTAGTATTTACGGCTATGGCTACACCTTC. It codes for CASSIYGYGYTF.

V usage is TRBV7-9 and J usage is TRBJ2-5; 12 bases line up with TRBD1. The length of the CDR3 is 17 residues. The germline V gene has CDR1 SEHNR and CDR2 FQNEAQ (reference sequence). V shed 5 bases, J shed 5 bases, and the junction held 12 bases outside the gene matches. CDR3 in DNA: TGTGCCAGCAGCCCCCTAACCGGGACAGGGGGCCGGGAGACCCAGTACTTC. Translating gives CASSPLTGTGGRETQYF.

J is TRBJ2-1 and V is TRBV4-1; TRBD1 aligns across 8 bases. This CDR3 region has 18 residues. Trimming removed 0 bases from V and 3 bases from J; junction bases left unmatched: 10. Germline CDR1 MGHRA, CDR2 YSYEKL. The CDR3 DNA sequence: TGCGCCAGCAGCCAAGAACCCACCGAACAGGGGGGCTACAATGAGCAGTTCTTC. This sequence encodes CASSQEPTEQGGYNEQFF.

The chain has TRBV4-2 and TRBJ2-3; TRBD2 is a possible D gene (5 bases). Trimming removed 5 bases at V and 5 bases at J, with 11 bases between. Germline-derived CDR1 and CDR2 are LGHNA and YNFKEQ. This CDR3 contains 13 residues. DNA for the CDR3: TGTGCCAGCAGCTTGGAGGCTGGAGATACGCAGTATTTT. This gives the protein CASSLEAGDTQYF.

The chain has TRBV7-2 and TRBJ2-1; the match to TRBD2 covers 9 bases. The CDR3 extends over 15 amino acids. V lost 5 bases, J lost 4 bases, and 6 bases stayed unmatched. The germline V gene has CDR1 SGHTA and CDR2 FQGNSA. The CDR3 protein is CASSLTSGPYNEQFF. CDR3 nucleotide sequence: TGTGCCAGCAGCCTGACTAGCGGACCTTACAATGAGCAGTTCTTC.

This chain uses TRBV5-4 with TRBJ2-7; 10 nucleotides match TRBD1. CDR1 and CDR2 from the germline V gene are SGHNT and YYREEE (reference sequence). The CDR3 loop spans 14 amino acids. Unmatched junction bases numbered 4, after V lost 2 bases and J lost 5 bases. The CDR3 spells CASSFPGQGNEQYF. CDR3 coding DNA: TGTGCCAGCAGCTTTCCGGGACAGGGGAACGAGCAGTACTTC.

The V gene is TRBV7-8, the J gene TRBJ1-1; 9 bases map to TRBD1. CDR1 and CDR2 from the germline V gene are SGHVS and FQNEAQ. The CDR3 loop spans 15 amino acids. The V gene end was trimmed by 4 bases and the J gene end by 2 bases; junction bases not matched to a gene: 5. Here the CDR3 reads CASSSKGQGNTEAFF. In nucleotides, the CDR3 is TGTGCCAGCAGCTCTAAGGGACAGGGAAACACTGAAGCTTTCTTT.

The chain combines TRBV11-2 with TRBJ1-1, with D uncertain. Germline values: CDR1 SGHAT, CDR2 FQNNGV. The V gene lost 2 bases and the J gene lost 3 bases, with 7 bases spanning the gap. CDR3 length equals 13 residues. The CDR3 DNA reads as TGTGCCAGCAGCTTAACAGCCTACACTGAAGCTTTCTTT. Protein: CASSLTAYTEAFF.

This clone was counted only a few times. The DNA is left out, because the CDR3 cannot be placed on it with certainty; the CDR3 is given as TCRdb lists it. The chain links TRBV11-2 to TRBJ2-2; the D call of TRBD2 is as the table states it, not checked on the DNA. The CDR3 is made up of 16 amino acids, end residues included. The germline CDR1 and CDR2 sequences are SGHAT and FQNNGV. CDR3 amino acids: CASSFGSGLDTGELFF.

V gene TRBV30 combines with J gene TRBJ2-5, with D possibly being TRBD1 (6 bases). CDR1 is GTSNPN, CDR2 SVGIG, per germline (reference sequence). This CDR3 is built from 15 residues. V was shortened by 1 base and J by 11 bases, with 23 bases between the two germline ends. The CDR3 region is CAWSDHPITGSSQYF. In DNA, the CDR3 is TGTGCCTGGAGTGACCATCCTATCACAGGGAGCTCGCAGTACTTC.

This clone has just one count. The chain carries TRBV5-1 and TRBJ2-7; 10 bases are a match to TRBD1. This CDR3 is built from 14 residues. Germline V gene sequence: CDR1 SGHRS, CDR2 YFSETQ. With V trimmed by 4 bases and J by 2 bases, 3 bases remained unmatched. The CDR3 DNA reads as TGCGCCAGCAGCGTCGACAGGGGGCCCTACGAGCAGTACTTC. Protein sequence: CASSVDRGPYEQYF.

The rearrangement links TRBV2 to TRBJ2-3, with D tentatively TRBD2 (7 bases). There are 15 residues in the CDR3. Per germline, CDR1 SNHLY and CDR2 FYNNEI. V dropped 6 bases and J dropped 6 bases, with 19 bases sitting between them. This CDR3 is CASSLRGGRSDTQYF. The CDR3 bases are TGTGCCAGCAGCCTCAGGGGCGGGAGATCGGATACGCAGTATTTT.

This chain uses TRBV27 with TRBJ1-1; 9 bases fit TRBD1. V was pared by 8 bases and J by 5 bases, with 6 bases of the junction left unmatched. Germline V gene lookup returns CDR1 MNHEY and CDR2 SMNVEV (reference sequence). This CDR3 comprises 13 residues. The CDR3 DNA reads TGTGCCAGCCAAACAGGGGGCAAAACTGAAGCTTTCTTT. This codes for CASQTGGKTEAFF.

The gene calls are TRBV28 and TRBJ1-2; D is possibly TRBD1 (6 bases). The V end lost 7 bases, the J end lost 5 bases, and 11 bases lay between the germline ends. The CDR3 covers 12 residues. Per the germline V gene, CDR1 is MDHEN and CDR2 is SYDVKM. The CDR3 reads CASTQTGYGYTF. For the CDR3, the DNA is TGTGCCAGCACCCAAACAGGGTATGGCTACACCTTC.

The V and J genes are TRBV9 and TRBJ1-1, with 9 nucleotides matching TRBD1. J gave up 5 bases and V 0 bases, and 8 bases lay outside the gene matches. Germline V CDR1 and CDR2: SGDLS, YYNGEE. CDR3 size: 16 residues. CDR3 bases: TGTGCCAGCAGCGTAGTAACAGGGGGCGCAAATACTGAAGCTTTCTTT. This sequence encodes CASSVVTGGANTEAFF.

The chain has TRBV14 and TRBJ1-3; D unresolved. CDR1 and CDR2 from the germline V gene are SGHDN and FVKESK. V was cut by 4 bases and J by 1 base, with 14 bases left in between. The CDR3 covers 16 residues. CDR3: CASSPTPELSGNTIYF. CDR3 DNA sequence: TGTGCCAGCAGCCCCACCCCGGAGCTATCTGGAAACACCATATATTTT. Full variable domain (rest looked up from reference TRBV14 and TRBJ1-3): EAGVTQFPSHSVIEKGQTVTLRCDPISGHDNLYWYRRVMGKEIKFLLHFVKESKQDESGMPNNRFLAERTGGTYSTLKVQPAELEDSGVYFCASSPTPELSGNTIYFGEGSWLTVV.

This clone has a handful of counts. CDR3 in amino acids: CASSLVASGSSNEQFF. The CDR3, as DNA: TGTGCCAGCAGCTTGGTCGCTAGCGGGAGTAGTAATGAGCAGTTCTTC. The gene calls are TRBV5-4 and TRBJ2-1, with 10 positions matching TRBD2. CDR1 is SGHNT and CDR2 is YYREEE in the germline V gene (reference sequence). J gave up 7 bases and V 0 bases, and 7 bases lay outside the gene matches. The CDR3 consists of 16 residues. Variable domain in full (rest from reference TRBV5-4 and TRBJ2-1): ETGVTQSPTHLIKTRGQQVTLRCSSQSGHNTVSWYQQALGQGPQFIFQYYREEENGRGNFPPRFSGLQFPNYSSELNVNALELDDSALYLCASSLVASGSSNEQFFGPGTRLTVL.

The chain uses TRBV6-5 and TRBJ1-2; weak D call: TRBD1 (6 bases). CDR1 and CDR2 (germline): MNHEY, SVGAGI. The CDR3 sequence is 14 residues long. Trimming took 5 bases from V and 6 from J, leaving 16 bases between them. This CDR3 reads CASSQTGFSDGYTF. The CDR3 nucleotides read TGTGCCAGCAGTCAAACAGGGTTTTCCGATGGCTACACCTTC.

The rearrangement links TRBV2 to TRBJ1-1; D unresolved. The CDR3 consists of 13 residues. Trimming left V 2 bases short and J 4 bases short, with 8 bases between. Germline V CDR1 and CDR2: SNHLY, FYNNEI. CDR3 sequence (DNA): TGTGCCAGCAGTGAACGGGAACCCACTGAAGCTTTCTTT. Protein sequence: CASSEREPTEAFF.

The genes are TRBV30 and TRBJ2-1; no reliable D call. V lost 4 bases and J 3 bases, leaving 19 bases between the germline ends. Germline values: CDR1 GTSNPN, CDR2 SVGIG (reference sequence). The CDR3 is made up of 16 amino acids. The CDR3 DNA reads as TGTGCCTGGACCTCGGCAGCCCCAGGATACTACAATGAGCAGTTCTTC. Translation: CAWTSAAPGYYNEQFF.

This sequence joins TRBV19 and TRBJ2-7, with D possibly being TRBD1 (6 bases). The CDR3 is 17 amino acids. V lost 3 bases and J lost 1, with 19 bases in between. Germline CDR1 and CDR2: LNHDA and SQIVND (reference sequence). The CDR3 bases are TGTGCCAGTAGTATTCGAACAGGGACGATTCCTTCCTACGAGCAGTACTTC. Translated, it gives CASSIRTGTIPSYEQYF.

The gene calls are TRBV15 and TRBJ2-1; TRBD1 matches 7 bases. Per the germline V gene, CDR1 is LNHNV and CDR2 is YYDKDF (reference sequence). This CDR3 has 15 residues. The junction had 13 bases not matched to a gene; V was cut back by 8 bases and J by 6 bases. The DNA for the CDR3 is TGTGCCACCGAAGATGGGACAGAAATGGGCAATGAGCAGTTCTTC. This sequence encodes CATEDGTEMGNEQFF. The variable domain in full, completed from reference TRBV15 and TRBJ2-1, reads DAMVIQNPRYQVTQFGKPVTLSCSQTLNHNVMYWYQQKSSQAPKLLFHYYDKDFNNEADTPDNFQSRRPNTSFCFLDIRSPGLGDTAMYLCATEDGTEMGNEQFFGPGTRLTVL.

The CDR3 region is CASSSNRGTTYEQYF. CDR3 sequence (DNA): TGTGCCAGCAGCTCAAACAGGGGGACTACCTACGAGCAGTACTTC. V gene TRBV11-2 combines with J gene TRBJ2-7, with a possible D match to TRBD1 (8 bases). The length of the CDR3 is 15 residues. V was trimmed by 4 bases and J by 2 bases, leaving 15 bases between them. CDR1 and CDR2 (germline): SGHAT, FQNNGV.

This clone occurred a few times. The V call is TRBV5-4, the J call TRBJ1-2, with D unclear. There are 13 residues in the CDR3. Trimming cost V 2 bases and J 3 bases, with 8 bases left between them. The germline gives CDR1 SGHNT, CDR2 YYREEE (reference sequence). The CDR3 reads CASSLTADYGYTF. In DNA, the CDR3 is TGTGCCAGCAGCTTAACAGCCGACTATGGCTACACCTTC.

The chain couples TRBV30 to TRBJ2-3; D uncertain. Trimming pared 4 bases from V and 5 bases from J, leaving 10 bases between. Germline V lookup: CDR1 GTSNPN, CDR2 SVGIG (reference sequence). The CDR3 is 12 residues long. CDR3 bases: TGTGCCTGGACTGGCTCAGGAGATACGCAGTATTTT. Translation gives CAWTGSGDTQYF.

The chain couples TRBV15 to TRBJ2-5; 10 bases align to TRBD2. This CDR3 is built from 15 residues. The trim removed 2 bases at V and 5 bases at J, leaving 5 bases unmatched. CDR1 and CDR2 from the germline V gene are LNHNV and YYDKDF (reference sequence). CDR3 sequence (DNA): TGTGCCACCAGCAGAACAGCGGGGGGGCGGGAGACCCAGTACTTC. Its protein is CATSRTAGGRETQYF. The whole variable domain, filled in from reference TRBV15 and TRBJ2-5, reads DAMVIQNPRYQVTQFGKPVTLSCSQTLNHNVMYWYQQKSSQAPKLLFHYYDKDFNNEADTPDNFQSRRPNTSFCFLDIRSPGLGDTAMYLCATSRTAGGRETQYFGPGTRLLVL.

In the case of this clone: Because the CDR3's place on the DNA is in doubt, the DNA is left out and the CDR3 is given as listed by TCRdb. This specimen includes other DNA sequences encoding the same CDR3. J is TRBJ1-1 and V is TRBV27; the table's D call, TRBD1, has no DNA check behind it. The CDR3 has 15 amino acids, counting both end residues. CDR1 MNHEY and CDR2 SMNVEV come from the germline V gene (reference sequence). The CDR3 loop is CASSVGAGTGSEAFF.

V and J are TRBV5-1 and TRBJ2-7; a possible D gene is TRBD2 (6 bases). The CDR3 consists of 15 residues. Germline V gene sequence: CDR1 SGHRS, CDR2 YFSETQ. V lost 5 bases, J lost 0 bases, and 15 bases lay in between. The CDR3 nucleotides read TGCGCCAGCAGACGGCAGATGCGGGGCTCCTACGAGCAGTACTTC. It yields the protein CASRRQMRGSYEQYF.

The gene calls are TRBV4-1 and TRBJ1-1; perhaps TRBD1 as D (5 bases). Trimming stripped 3 bases from V and 3 bases from J, with 11 bases between. This CDR3 has 14 residues. Per germline, CDR1 MGHRA and CDR2 YSYEKL. The CDR3 loop reads CASSQAGMDTEAFF. The CDR3, as DNA: TGCGCCAGCAGCCAGGCAGGGATGGACACTGAAGCTTTCTTT.

This chain connects TRBV15 to TRBJ2-3; 7 nucleotides match TRBD2. This CDR3 has 15 amino acids. The V segment lost 0 bases and the J segment 9 bases; nucleotides outside the gene matches: 9. Germline CDR1 is LNHNV and CDR2 is YYDKDF (reference sequence). CDR3 sequence (DNA): TGTGCCACCAGCAGAGATCTCGGACTAGGAGGGACGCAGTATTTT. Amino acid sequence: CATSRDLGLGGTQYF.

The chain joins TRBV7-6 to TRBJ2-7; 8 bases agree with TRBD1. Trimming took 4 bases from V and 7 from J; bases not matched to a gene: 3. CDR3 size: 12 residues. CDR1 and CDR2 (germline): SGHVS, FNYEAQ. CDR3 in amino acids: CASSWTGNEQYF. The CDR3 DNA follows: TGTGCCAGCAGCTGGACAGGGAATGAGCAGTACTTC.